This T cell receptor beta chain comes out of a study of a mutant IDH1 vaccine in newly diagnosed glioma. Study summary: Treated patients had a mean age of about 38 years and a roughly 62% male, 37.5% female split.

Using immunoSEQ multiplex PCR, the repertoire was profiled, and TCRdb retains in-frame clones only, with some absent. This table holds fewer than 50,000 clones, 78% found once. On this clone itself: The target antigen is unknown.

Regarding the study as a whole: Pseudoprogression looked unconnected to shifts in top peripheral T cell clonotypes.

Time point in this sample: baseline, week 1 (first vaccination visit). Treatment specified: pre-vaccination baseline after standard-of-care therapy. V lost 3 bases and J 3 bases, leaving 12 bases between the germline ends. This CDR3 spans 14 amino acids. Per germline, CDR1 SGDLS and CDR2 YYNGEE. The source of this sequence is a man aged 40-50 years with glioma. Some clones in this sample may be carry-over from other donors' samples. The sequenced sample was PBMCs, obtained from a glioma patient treated with radiotherapy, temozolomide or both. V usage is TRBV9 and J usage is TRBJ1-2; D is perhaps TRBD1 (6 bases). DNA for the CDR3: TGTGCCAGCAGCGCTCAGGGGTCCTACTATGGCTACACCTTC. Translating gives CASSAQGSYYGYTF.